These 8 T cell receptor beta chains came from one sample sequenced in a study of tumor-infiltrating lymphocytes in primary liver carcinoma. Co-extraction of RNA and DNA was performed on 20-30 mg of unsorted bulk tissue. From around 520 ng of total RNA, TCR beta-specific cDNA was reverse-transcribed using a constant-region primer. ARM-PCR, slightly modified, supplied the TCR beta libraries through three nested multiplex PCR rounds. Investigators reported that the first two PCR rounds, at 10 cycles each, used TRBV1-TRBV30 forward primers with a C-beta reverse primer. TCRdb processed the multiplex PCR reads anew with MiXCR; each CDR3 protein has one entry. The table records 44,000 or so distinct CDR3 sequences, less than 75% of them present only once. The sample taken for sequencing was liver tumor tissue from sampling region 5. Subset reported: tumor region T5, tumor centre. The receptors were gathered from a man between 40 and 49 years old with primary liver carcinoma and hepatitis B virus infection.

Remarks on this clonotype: This is likely a read error, given that the CDR3 carries no conserved phenylalanine or tryptophan at its end. No DNA is shown, since the ends of the CDR3 on it are uncertain; the CDR3 is the one TCRdb lists. The V and J genes are TRBV6-5 and TRBJ2-7; no DNA check was done on the table's D call, TRBD1. The CDR3 is made up of 13 amino acids, end residues included. Germline values: CDR1 MNHEY, CDR2 SVGAGI. The CDR3 is CATGTGLSYERYY.

Points on this clonotype: The junction differs from germline at one of its ends, possibly a read error. The chain recombines TRBV11-2 with TRBJ2-7; 15 nucleotides line up with TRBD2. The V gene's germline CDR1 is SGHAT and CDR2 FQNNGV. This CDR3 has 18 amino acids. This CDR3 is CDSSLSVGLAGGVYVQYF. CDR3 DNA: TGTGACAGCAGCTTATCCGTTGGACTAGCGGGAGGGGTGTACGTGCAGTACTTC.

This clonotype came up once. At one of its ends the junction is not consistent with the germline gene, which may arise from a read error. The CDR3 DNA reads as TGCGCCAGGAGCCACAGACAGAATGAAAAACTGTTTTTT. Amino acids: CARSHRQNEKLFF. This chain connects TRBV6-6 to TRBJ1-4; possible D gene TRBD1, 5 bases. The CDR3 sequence is 13 residues long. The germline CDR1 and CDR2 sequences are MNHNY and SVGAGI (reference sequence).

Here the CDR3 reads CASSEGSGETQYF. CDR3 sequence (DNA): TGTGCCAGCAGTGAAGGGTCGGGCGAGACCCAGTACTTC. V is TRBV2 and J is TRBJ2-5; no clear D. With 1 base removed from V and 5 bases from J, the gap between germline ends came to 8 bases. CDR3 size: 13 residues. Germline V gene lookup returns CDR1 SNHLY and CDR2 FYNNEI.

V is TRBV11-2 and J is TRBJ2-1; perhaps TRBD2 as D (5 bases). Trimming cost V 6 bases and J 12 bases, with 27 bases left between them. The CDR3 covers 16 residues. The germline CDR1 and CDR2 sequences are SGHAT and FQNNGV. CDR3 loop: CASSPRPAEVPMGQFF. For the CDR3, the DNA is TGTGCCAGCAGTCCTCGACCAGCGGAGGTCCCAATGGGGCAGTTCTTC. The complete variable domain, with remaining parts taken from reference TRBV11-2 and TRBJ2-1, reads EAGVAQSPRYKIIEKRQSVAFWCNPISGHATLYWYQQILGQGPKLLIQFQNNGVVDDSQLPKDRFSAERLKGVDSTLKIQPAKLEDSAVYLCASSPRPAEVPMGQFFGPGTRLTVL.

This clonotype was found once. The chain links TRBV12-3 or TRBV12-4 to TRBJ2-3, with TRBD2 matching 13 bases. CDR3 size: 15 residues. The ends lost 10 bases at V and 1 base at J; junction bases unmatched: 5. CDR3 sequence: CANSGLAGGTDTQYF. The CDR3 DNA reads as TGTGCCAACAGCGGACTAGCGGGAGGCACAGATACGCAGTATTTT.

Of note for this clonotype: A read error is likely, as this CDR3 ends without the conserved phenylalanine or tryptophan. The chain has TRBV12-3 or TRBV12-4 and TRBJ1-6, with a tentative D call TRBD1 (6 bases). V lost 7 bases, J lost 12 bases, and 19 bases lay in between. This CDR3 is 14 amino acids long. As DNA, the CDR3 is TGTGCCAGCAATGGGACGGGTCAGGGGATACCCCTCCACTCT. It is translated as CASNGTGQGIPLHS.

The chain is built from TRBV29-1 and TRBJ1-1; D might be TRBD1 (6 bases). CDR1 is SQVTM, CDR2 ANQGSEA, per germline. The CDR3 spans 14 residues. Trimming stripped 8 bases from V and 2 bases from J, with 18 bases between. As DNA, the CDR3 is TGCAGCATTCCCTCGTACAGGGTTAACACTGAAGCTTTCTTT. It is translated as CSIPSYRVNTEAFF.